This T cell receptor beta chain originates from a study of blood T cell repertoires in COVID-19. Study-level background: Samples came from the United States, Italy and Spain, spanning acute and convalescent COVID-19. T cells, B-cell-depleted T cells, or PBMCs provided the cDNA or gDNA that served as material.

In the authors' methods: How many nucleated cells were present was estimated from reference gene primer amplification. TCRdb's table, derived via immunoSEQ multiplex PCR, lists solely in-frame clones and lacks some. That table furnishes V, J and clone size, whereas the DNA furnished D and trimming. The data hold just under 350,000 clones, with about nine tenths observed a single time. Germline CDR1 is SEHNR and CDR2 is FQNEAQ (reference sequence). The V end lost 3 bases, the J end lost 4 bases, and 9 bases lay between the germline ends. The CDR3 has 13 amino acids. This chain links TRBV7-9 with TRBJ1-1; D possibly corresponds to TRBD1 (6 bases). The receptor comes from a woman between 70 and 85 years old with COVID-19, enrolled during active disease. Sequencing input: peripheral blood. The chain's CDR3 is CASSFTGFTEAFF. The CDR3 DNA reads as TGTGCCAGCAGCTTTACAGGGTTCACTGAAGCTTTCTTT.